This entry concerns a single TCR beta chain. This sample is part of a study of blood T cell repertoires in COVID-19. The table came from immunoSEQ multiplex PCR; TCRdb's copy has only in-frame clones and leaves some out. The profile shows 200,000 to 250,000 clones, about 80% of them singletons. The specimen sequenced was peripheral blood. This TCR came from a woman between 50 and 59 years old with acute or convalescent COVID-19.

CDR3 residues: CASSLSDYLGNQPQHF. CDR3 nucleotide sequence: TGTGCCAGCAGTTTATCCGACTATCTCGGCAATCAGCCCCAGCATTTT. J is TRBJ1-5 and V is TRBV28; D is unresolved. V gave up 1 base and J gave up 2 bases, with 12 bases separating them. Germline-derived CDR1 and CDR2 are MDHEN and SYDVKM. The CDR3 loop spans 16 amino acids.